The count of the clone carrying this T cell receptor (beta chain) is one. Assay used: immunoSEQ multiplex PCR; TCRdb lists only in-frame clones, some missing. The sample shows tens of thousands of clones, more than 75% of them seen only once. The data were taken from a study of blood T cell repertoires in COVID-19. The CDR3 has 13 residues. Germline CDR1 and CDR2: WNHNN and SYGVQD (reference sequence). V shed 3 bases and J shed 3 bases, with 8 bases lying between them. What was sequenced was peripheral blood. The origin of this receptor is a human donor in a cohort sampled during active COVID-19. The rearrangement joins TRBV10-1 to TRBJ2-5; D gene unclear. The CDR3 loop is CASSDDGEETQYF. The CDR3 region has the DNA TGCGCCAGCAGTGATGACGGAGAAGAGACCCAGTACTTC.